This passage covers 14 T cell receptor beta chains from one sample sequenced in a study of T cell responses to AZD1222 COVID-19 vaccine. Measured with immunoSEQ multiplex PCR; TCRdb has only the in-frame clones, and not every one. The table records tens of thousands of clones, about 88% of them present only once. This specimen consisted of peripheral blood, obtained 28 days after the second AZD1222 dose. The receptors were gathered from an adult who received the AZD1222 COVID-19 vaccine.

This chain uses TRBV6-1 with TRBJ1-3; no clear D. The CDR3 contains 16 residues. V lost 0 bases, J lost 1 base, and 10 bases lay in between. Germline CDR1 reads MNHNS; CDR2 reads SASEGT. CDR3 residues: CASSEALRVSGNTIYF. In nucleotides, the CDR3 is TGTGCCAGCAGTGAAGCGCTTAGGGTGTCTGGAAACACCATATATTTT.

CDR3 coding DNA: TGTGCCAGCATGCGGGCAGTCAGCTCCTACGAGCAGTACTTC. It codes for CASMRAVSSYEQYF. J is TRBJ2-7 and V is TRBV2; D perhaps matches TRBD2 (5 bases). Germline V gene lookup returns CDR1 SNHLY and CDR2 FYNNEI. Trimming left V 7 bases short and J 0 bases short, with 13 bases between. This CDR3 has 14 residues.

V and J are TRBV7-2 and TRBJ1-4, with D possibly TRBD1 on 6 matching bases. CDR1 and CDR2 (germline): SGHTA, FQGNSA. This CDR3 spans 15 amino acids. Trimming cost V 1 base and J 7 bases, with 13 bases left between them. Here the CDR3 reads CASSLEGVTGEKLFF. The CDR3 DNA sequence: TGTGCCAGCAGCTTAGAGGGGGTTACTGGTGAAAAACTGTTTTTT.

The chain recombines TRBV28 with TRBJ2-7; 10 positions match TRBD1. This CDR3 contains 15 residues. Germline V lookup: CDR1 MDHEN, CDR2 SYDVKM. V was clipped by 6 bases and J by 5 bases; unmatched bases: 10. The CDR3 DNA follows: TGTGCCAGCAGAACTCCCGGGACAGGGGTCCACGAGCAGTACTTC. Translated, it gives CASRTPGTGVHEQYF.

J is TRBJ1-1 and V is TRBV4-1; 8 bases are shared with TRBD1. V lost 6 bases to trimming and J lost 6 bases; unmatched junction nucleotides: 18. The CDR3 is 17 amino acids. Germline V gene lookup returns CDR1 MGHRA and CDR2 YSYEKL. The CDR3 sequence: CASRPFVQAGGRAEAFF. DNA of the CDR3: TGCGCCAGCAGACCCTTCGTGCAAGCAGGGGGCCGGGCTGAAGCTTTCTTT.

This clone was counted once. This sequence joins TRBV5-1 and TRBJ2-6, with D possibly matching TRBD2 (6 bases). Germline loops: CDR1 SGHRS, CDR2 YFSETQ. The CDR3 extends over 15 amino acids. The V end was cut by 0 bases, the J end by 2 bases, with 6 bases between. The CDR3 is CASSLGGAGANVLTF. Written as DNA, the CDR3 is TGCGCCAGCAGCTTGGGCGGGGCTGGGGCCAACGTCCTGACTTTC.

This chain uses TRBV10-1 with TRBJ1-2; the D gene is possibly TRBD1 (5 bases). V lost 7 bases to trimming and J lost 2 bases, with 26 bases between them. Germline V gene lookup returns CDR1 WNHNN and CDR2 SYGVQD (reference sequence). CDR3 length: 18 residues. The CDR3 loop reads CASTTAPGPRAVNYGYTF. CDR3 nucleotide sequence: TGCGCCAGCACGACCGCACCAGGGCCCAGGGCTGTAAACTATGGCTACACCTTC.

The rearrangement links TRBV5-1 to TRBJ2-2; 15 nucleotides align to TRBD2. Trimming removed 3 bases from V and 2 bases from J; junction bases left unmatched: 11. Per the germline V gene, CDR1 is SGHRS and CDR2 is YFSETQ. The CDR3 extends over 20 amino acids. CDR3 in amino acids: CASSSVGLAGGPGNTGELFF. In nucleotides, the CDR3 is TGCGCCAGCAGCTCGGTTGGACTAGCGGGAGGGCCAGGAAACACCGGGGAGCTGTTTTTT.

The V call is TRBV4-2, the J call TRBJ2-7, with D possibly called TRBD1 or TRBD2 (6 bases each). Germline loops: CDR1 LGHNA, CDR2 YNFKEQ. Trimming stripped 3 bases from V and 7 bases from J, with 19 bases between. The CDR3 is made up of 15 amino acids. The CDR3 reads CASSHTPRGAGEQYF. The CDR3 DNA reads as TGTGCCAGCAGCCACACTCCCAGGGGTGCGGGGGAGCAGTACTTC.

This chain uses TRBV19 with TRBJ1-1; TRBD1 might be the D (5 bases). The germline V and J ends were trimmed by 5 bases and 1 base, with 11 bases remaining between them. The CDR3 is 14 amino acids. Germline assignment: CDR1 LNHDA and CDR2 SQIVND (reference sequence). The CDR3 nucleotides read TGTGCCAGTAGTTTGGGACCAACGAACACTGAAGCTTTCTTT. Translated, it gives CASSLGPTNTEAFF.

This chain connects TRBV2 to TRBJ1-1, with 11 bases lining up with TRBD1. The trim removed 6 bases at V and 4 bases at J, leaving 7 bases unmatched. CDR3 length equals 15 residues. Germline values: CDR1 SNHLY, CDR2 FYNNEI. CDR3 nucleotides: TGTGCCAGCAGAATGACCGGGACAGGGGGCACTGAAGCTTTCTTT. Protein: CASRMTGTGGTEAFF.

This clone is a singleton in its sample. The rearrangement uses TRBV30 and TRBJ2-1, with 7 bases identical to TRBD1. The CDR3 has 15 amino acids. With V trimmed by 8 bases and J by 6 bases, 16 bases remained unmatched. Germline V gene lookup returns CDR1 GTSNPN and CDR2 SVGIG (reference sequence). The CDR3 DNA reads as TGTGCCCTCCAGACAGGGTCCTTAGTGGGCAATGAGCAGTTCTTC. It specifies CALQTGSLVGNEQFF.

This clone was picked up one time. The rearrangement links TRBV5-1 to TRBJ2-2; perhaps TRBD1 as D (6 bases). Germline CDR1 SGHRS, CDR2 YFSETQ. V lost 4 bases, J lost 4 bases, and 14 bases lay in between. The CDR3 extends over 15 amino acids. This CDR3 reads CASSPGHSGTGELFF. CDR3 nucleotide sequence: TGCGCCAGCAGCCCGGGACACTCGGGCACCGGGGAGCTGTTTTTT.

The rearrangement uses TRBV30 and TRBJ1-6, with no clear D. Trimming took 3 bases from V and 0 from J, leaving 6 bases between them. The CDR3 totals 14 residues. The V gene's germline CDR1 is GTSNPN and CDR2 SVGIG (reference sequence). The CDR3 coding sequence is TGTGCCTGGAGGGCTCTCTCCTATAATTCACCCCTCCACTTT. This gives the protein CAWRALSYNSPLHF.